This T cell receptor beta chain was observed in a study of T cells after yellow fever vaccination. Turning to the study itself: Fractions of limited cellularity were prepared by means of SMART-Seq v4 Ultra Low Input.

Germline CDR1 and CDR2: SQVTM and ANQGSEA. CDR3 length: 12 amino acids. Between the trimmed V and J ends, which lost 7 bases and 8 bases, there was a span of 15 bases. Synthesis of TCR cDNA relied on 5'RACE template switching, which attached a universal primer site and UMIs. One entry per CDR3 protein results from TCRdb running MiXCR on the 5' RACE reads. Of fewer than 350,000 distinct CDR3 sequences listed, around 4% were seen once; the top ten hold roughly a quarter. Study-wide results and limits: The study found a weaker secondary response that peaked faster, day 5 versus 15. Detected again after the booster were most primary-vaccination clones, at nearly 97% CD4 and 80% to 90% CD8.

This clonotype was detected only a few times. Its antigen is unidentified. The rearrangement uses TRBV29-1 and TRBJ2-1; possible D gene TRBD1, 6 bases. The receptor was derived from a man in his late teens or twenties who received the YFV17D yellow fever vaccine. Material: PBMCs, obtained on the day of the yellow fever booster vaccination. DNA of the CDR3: TGCAGCGGTGGGACATTATGGGATGAGCAGTTCTTC. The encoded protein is CSGGTLWDEQFF.